These 32 T cell receptor beta chains were sequenced from one sample in a study of regulatory T cells in long-lasting Graves disease. Sequencing libraries for TCR beta were prepared with iRepertoire HTBI primers and Arm-PCR of CDR3 regions. TCRdb called the multiplex PCR reads again in MiXCR, with one record for every CDR3 protein. The data show under 300,000 distinct CDR3 sequences, approximately 18% seen once. Time point: newly diagnosed GD, antithyroid drugs for less than 3 months. RNA extracted from PBMCs served as the sequencing template. These same records also appear under a second study, on T cells in Graves' hyperthyroidism and ophthalmopathy.

The specimen was peripheral blood mononuclear cells (PBMCs), collected at new diagnosis, from a patient treated with antithyroid drugs. Source of these receptors: a woman between 25 and 40 years old with Graves disease.

This clonotype was detected ten times or more. The chain combines TRBV28 with TRBJ2-7; D gene uncertain. The CDR3 totals 13 residues. Germline V gene sequence: CDR1 MDHEN, CDR2 SYDVKM. Trimming pared 10 bases from V and 3 bases from J, leaving 16 bases between. The CDR3 loop is CATSLVRLYEQYF. Written as DNA, the CDR3 is TGTGCCACCTCACTTGTCAGACTCTACGAGCAGTACTTC.

This clonotype was observed many times. This chain uses TRBV9 with TRBJ1-2, with a weak D call TRBD1 (5 bases). Germline V lookup: CDR1 SGDLS, CDR2 YYNGEE. Trimming shortened V by 1 base and J by 6 bases, and 10 bases separated the two germline ends. The length of the CDR3 is 13 residues. CDR3 DNA sequence: TGTGCCAGCAGCGTATTGGTAGGGGATGGCTACACCTTC. It is translated as CASSVLVGDGYTF.

This clonotype was counted ten times or more. The chain employs TRBV6-1 and TRBJ1-2; TRBD1 might be the D (5 bases). Trimming cost V 4 bases and J 2 bases, with 11 bases left between them. Germline CDR1 reads MNHNS; CDR2 reads SASEGT. The length of the CDR3 is 14 residues. Here the CDR3 reads CASSAFGANYGYTF. In DNA, the CDR3 is TGTGCCAGCAGTGCGTTTGGGGCCAACTATGGCTACACCTTC.

The sample holds many counts of this clonotype. The chain employs TRBV28 and TRBJ2-5; no clear D. Germline V gene lookup returns CDR1 MDHEN and CDR2 SYDVKM. The CDR3 has 12 residues. Trimming pared 7 bases from V and 3 bases from J, leaving 9 bases between. DNA of the CDR3: TGTGCCAGCATTTCCGCAAAAGAGACCCAGTACTTC. It specifies CASISAKETQYF.

This clonotype has only a few counts. The junction departs from the called germline gene at one end, perhaps through a read error. The chain recombines TRBV19 with TRBJ2-7, with D possibly matching TRBD1 (5 bases). Germline V CDR1 and CDR2: LNHDA, SQIVND (reference sequence). This CDR3 has 14 amino acids. The DNA of the CDR3 is TGTGCCAGCAGTATCGCAGGGCTCTCCTACGAGCAGTACTTC. Amino acids: CASSIAGLSYEQYF. The full variable domain, in which reference TRBV19 and TRBJ2-7 provide the parts outside the CDR3, is DGGITQSPKYLFRKEGQNVTLSCEQNLNHDAMYWYRQDPGQGLRLIYYSQIVNDFQKGDIAEGYSVSREKKESFPLTVTSAQKNPTAFYLCASSIAGLSYEQYFGPGTRLTVT.

This clonotype was seen many times. This chain links TRBV5-1 with TRBJ2-5; TRBD2 is a possible D gene (6 bases). The length of the CDR3 is 14 residues. The ends were cut back, 1 base at V and 0 bases at J, with 7 bases in the middle. CDR1 is SGHRS, CDR2 YFSETQ, per germline. This CDR3 reads CASSLTGDQETQYF. The DNA of the CDR3 is TGCGCCAGCAGCTTGACGGGGGACCAAGAGACCCAGTACTTC.

This chain connects TRBV19 to TRBJ2-1; the D is unclear. The CDR3 consists of 13 residues. Looked up from germline, CDR1 is LNHDA and CDR2 is SQIVND (reference sequence). Trimming stripped 9 bases from V and 1 base from J, with 10 bases between. DNA for the CDR3: TGTGCCAGCGAGGACGGGTCCTACAATGAGCAGTTCTTC. Protein sequence: CASEDGSYNEQFF.

This clonotype was seen repeatedly, ten times or more. V and J are TRBV29-1 and TRBJ1-2; D is perhaps TRBD1 (6 bases). V shed 5 bases and J shed 5 bases, with 21 bases lying between them. The V gene's germline CDR1 is SQVTM and CDR2 ANQGSEA. This CDR3 comprises 15 residues. CDR3 nucleotides: TGCAGCGTTAATCCCCGGGGGGCAATGAGATATGGCTACACCTTC. Translated, it gives CSVNPRGAMRYGYTF.

This clonotype was found many times. The J gene is TRBJ1-1, the V gene TRBV3-1; TRBD1 is a possible D gene (6 bases). V shed 1 base and J shed 0 bases, with 18 bases lying between them. The length of the CDR3 is 18 residues. The germline CDR1 and CDR2 sequences are LGHDT and YNNKEL (reference sequence). The CDR3 DNA reads TGTGCCAGCAGCCAAGCACAGGGTGGGTTCCACATGAACACTGAAGCTTTCTTT. Amino acids: CASSQAQGGFHMNTEAFF.

In its sample, this clonotype was seen many times. CDR3 nucleotides: TGTGCCAGCAGTGAAAATGAGGGACGGATAAATGGCTACACCTTC. The encoded protein is CASSENEGRINGYTF. The genes are TRBV27 and TRBJ1-2; maybe TRBD1 (5 bases). There are 15 residues in the CDR3. Per germline, CDR1 MNHEY and CDR2 SMNVEV (reference sequence). The ends were cut back, 5 bases at V and 6 bases at J, with 19 bases in the middle.

This clonotype has at least ten counts. In DNA, the CDR3 is TGTGCCAGCACCCCGGAGGCAGGGGTGAACACTGAAGCTTTCTTT. Its translation: CASTPEAGVNTEAFF. The chain is built from TRBV12-3 or TRBV12-4 and TRBJ1-1, with TRBD1 as a possible D gene (6 bases). Trimming removed 7 bases from V and 0 bases from J, with 15 bases in between. This CDR3 region has 15 residues.

There are many counts of this clonotype. The V gene is TRBV19, the J gene TRBJ1-1; no clear D gene. This CDR3 contains 15 residues. V was cut by 0 bases and J by 0 bases, with 8 bases left in between. Germline CDR1 reads LNHDA; CDR2 reads SQIVND (reference sequence). The CDR3 loop is CASSIDQDLNTEAFF. CDR3 sequence (DNA): TGTGCCAGTAGTATAGACCAGGACCTGAACACTGAAGCTTTCTTT.

Many counts were recorded for this clonotype. The chain has TRBV25-1 and TRBJ1-1; the match to TRBD1 covers 12 bases. This CDR3 region has 17 residues. Per the germline V gene, CDR1 is MGHDK and CDR2 is SYGVNS. The trim removed 5 bases at V and 3 bases at J, leaving 10 bases unmatched. CDR3 protein: CASSPWDRGLVDTEAFF. As DNA, the CDR3 is TGTGCCAGCAGTCCCTGGGACAGGGGGCTCGTGGACACTGAAGCTTTCTTT.

This clonotype was counted a few times. The chain carries TRBV11-2 and TRBJ2-7; 11 bases line up with TRBD2. The CDR3 is 15 amino acids. Germline V gene lookup returns CDR1 SGHAT and CDR2 FQNNGV. The trim removed 8 bases at V and 5 bases at J, leaving 11 bases unmatched. The CDR3 DNA sequence: TGTGCCAGCTACGACAATAGCGGGGGGGCCAACGAGCAGTACTTC. Amino acid sequence: CASYDNSGGANEQYF.

The table lists this clonotype with many counts. The chain has TRBV12-3 or TRBV12-4 and TRBJ1-2; no clear D. The CDR3 is made up of 12 amino acids. Trimming took off 3 bases at V and 5 bases at J, with 7 bases between the two ends. Written as DNA, the CDR3 is TGTGCCAGCAGTTTTGAGTTTTATGGCTACACCTTC. Translation: CASSFEFYGYTF.

This clonotype has a handful of counts. A much larger clone lies a single base off, so this may be a read error. The chain employs TRBV7-2 and TRBJ2-5; tentatively, D is TRBD2 (5 bases). Germline V gene lookup returns CDR1 SGHTA and CDR2 FQGNSA. This CDR3 region has 13 residues. CDR3 nucleotide sequence: TGTGCCGGCAGCCGAGGGCCAAAAGAGACCCAGTACTTC. The encoded protein is CAGSRGPKETQYF.

This clonotype was seen more than once but under ten times. The gene calls are TRBV10-3 and TRBJ1-1; 9 bases agree with TRBD1. Germline V CDR1 and CDR2: ENHRY, SYGVKD. The J segment lost 6 bases and the V segment lost 5 bases, leaving 4 bases of the junction unmatched. The CDR3 is 13 amino acids. The DNA for the CDR3 is TGTGCCATCAGTAGACAGGGGGGGGCTGAAGCTTTCTTT. The encoded protein is CAISRQGGAEAFF.

This clonotype was counted between two and nine times. With a much larger clone just one base away, this may be a read error. V usage is TRBV20-1 and J usage is TRBJ1-1; D perhaps matches TRBD1 (6 bases). The CDR3 sequence is 14 residues long. Germline assignment: CDR1 DFQATT and CDR2 SNEGSKA (reference sequence). The CDR3 DNA reads TGCAGTGCTAGGGAGGGACACCCGAACACTGAAGCTCTCTTT. This codes for CSAREGHPNTEALF.

This clonotype was observed many times. V is TRBV5-1 and J is TRBJ2-2, with TRBD2 matching over 12 bases. The V and J ends lost 4 bases and 6 bases, in that order; junction bases with no gene match: 7. The CDR3 covers 16 residues. CDR1 is SGHRS, CDR2 YFSETQ, per germline. CDR3 region: CASSPRLAGDPGELFF. The CDR3 coding sequence is TGCGCCAGCAGCCCGAGACTAGCGGGGGACCCCGGGGAGCTGTTTTTT.

To note about this clonotype: A much larger clonotype is one base distant, so this may be a read error. As the CDR3 is not closed by the conserved phenylalanine or tryptophan, this likely results from a read error. This sequence joins TRBV7-2 and TRBJ1-1; 7 positions agree with TRBD1. CDR1 SGHTA and CDR2 FQGNSA come from the germline V gene. This CDR3 is built from 16 residues. V lost 4 bases and J lost 5; bases outside the gene matches: 13. The CDR3 DNA follows: TGTGCCAGCAGCTGGGACAGATCTCTTCGGAGGACTGAAGCTTTCGTT. Translation gives CASSWDRSLRRTEAFV.

V usage is TRBV7-2 and J usage is TRBJ2-5; D is possibly TRBD1 or TRBD2 (5 bases each). Germline assignment: CDR1 SGHTA and CDR2 FQGNSA. This CDR3 contains 15 residues. V lost 1 base and J lost 5, with 14 bases in between. The CDR3 region is CASSLEPGPAETQYF. The CDR3 coding sequence is TGTGCCAGCAGCTTAGAGCCGGGACCCGCGGAGACCCAGTACTTC.

This clonotype was detected ten times or more. The gene calls are TRBV6-2 or TRBV6-3 and TRBJ2-7; 8 nucleotides align to TRBD2. This CDR3 region has 14 residues. The V gene end was trimmed by 5 bases and the J gene end by 4 bases; junction bases not matched to a gene: 7. Germline V gene data show CDR1 as MNHEY and CDR2 as SVGEGT. CDR3 sequence (DNA): TGTGCCAGCAGTGAAGGGGCTAGCGGGTACGAGCAGTACTTC. Translated: CASSEGASGYEQYF.

This clonotype was counted only a few times. It differs at one base from a far larger clone, so likely a read error. V is TRBV5-6 and J is TRBJ1-4; 10 bases align to TRBD1. J was trimmed by 7 bases and V by 7 bases; bases with no gene match: 7. Per the germline V gene, CDR1 is SGHDT and CDR2 is YYEEEE. This CDR3 is built from 14 residues. CDR3 in DNA: TGTGCCAGCTCCCAGGGGACAGGGGTTGAAAAACTGTTTTTT. It specifies CASSQGTGVEKLFF.

This clonotype was recorded at least ten times. CDR3 nucleotides: TGTGCCAGCAGCCCTCCGGGACAGCAAGAGACCCAGTACTTC. It specifies CASSPPGQQETQYF. The chain is built from TRBV11-3 and TRBJ2-5, with 7 bases lining up with TRBD1. Germline values: CDR1 SGHNT, CDR2 YENEEA. The CDR3 runs 14 residues. Losses at the gene ends were 5 bases for V and 2 bases for J; bases not matched to a gene: 5.

The V gene is TRBV19, the J gene TRBJ1-1, with D possibly being TRBD1 (5 bases). This CDR3 region has 14 residues. With 3 bases removed from V and 5 bases from J, the gap between germline ends came to 13 bases. Germline CDR1 is LNHDA and CDR2 is SQIVND (reference sequence). DNA for the CDR3: TGTGCCAGTAGTATCGCCGGGGCGAGAACTGAAGCTTTCTTT. As protein: CASSIAGARTEAFF.

The V gene is TRBV7-3, the J gene TRBJ2-5; TRBD2 might be the D (7 bases). Germline V CDR1 and CDR2: SGHTA, FQGTGA. The CDR3 runs 15 residues. V shed 1 base and J shed 5 bases, with 14 bases lying between them. CDR3 nucleotides: TGTGCCAGCAGCTTAAATGGTGGGGGGGCCGAGACCCAGTACTTC. Residues: CASSLNGGGAETQYF.

This clonotype was counted ten times or more. This chain links TRBV27 with TRBJ2-7; a weak D match, TRBD1 (8 bases). Germline CDR1 and CDR2: MNHEY and SMNVEV (reference sequence). The ends were cut back, 4 bases at V and 2 bases at J, with 12 bases in the middle. The CDR3 is 14 residues long. CDR3 coding DNA: TGTGCCAGCAGTTACAGGGGGGGTCCCTACGAGCAGTACTTC. This sequence encodes CASSYRGGPYEQYF.

This rearrangement joins TRBV5-5 to TRBJ1-5, with TRBD1 identical over 7 bases. The CDR3 contains 15 residues. The J segment lost 8 bases and the V segment lost 4 bases, leaving 12 bases of the junction unmatched. Germline V lookup: CDR1 SGHKS, CDR2 YYEKEE (reference sequence). The CDR3 sequence is CASSPVAAGGKPQHF. The DNA for the CDR3 is TGTGCCAGCAGCCCTGTAGCGGCAGGGGGTAAGCCCCAGCATTTT.

This clonotype was counted a few times. The chain combines TRBV7-9 with TRBJ2-1; D gene ambiguous. Trimming pared 4 bases from V and 0 bases from J, leaving 16 bases between. Germline V gene data show CDR1 as SEHNR and CDR2 as FQNEAQ (reference sequence). The CDR3 runs 17 residues. CDR3 amino acids: CASSSGPQASSYNEQFF. CDR3 DNA: TGTGCCAGCAGCTCCGGACCGCAGGCAAGCTCCTACAATGAGCAGTTCTTC. Together with reference TRBV7-9 and TRBJ2-1, the CDR3 gives the full variable domain: DTGVSQNPRHKITKRGQNVTFRCDPISEHNRLYWYRQTLGQGPEFLTYFQNEAQLEKSRLLSDRFSAERPKGSFSTLEIQRTEQGDSAMYLCASSSGPQASSYNEQFFGPGTRLTVL.

J is TRBJ2-7 and V is TRBV9; D might be TRBD2 (6 bases). The V gene's germline CDR1 is SGDLS and CDR2 YYNGEE. The CDR3 is 14 residues long. V lost 6 bases and J 2 bases, leaving 15 bases between the germline ends. CDR3: CASTAGDLTYEQYF. The CDR3 bases are TGTGCCAGCACCGCCGGGGACTTAACCTACGAGCAGTACTTC.

This clonotype was detected many times. This sequence joins TRBV12-3 or TRBV12-4 and TRBJ1-2; TRBD1 matches at 8 bases. This CDR3 comprises 12 residues. The ends lost 6 bases at V and 8 bases at J; junction bases unmatched: 5. For the CDR3, the DNA is TGTGCCAGCAGCCTACAGGGGGAAGGCTACACCTTC. Translation: CASSLQGEGYTF.

This clonotype was counted at least ten times. The chain is built from TRBV20-1 and TRBJ1-3; maybe TRBD1 (6 bases). Per germline, CDR1 DFQATT and CDR2 SNEGSKA (reference sequence). The CDR3 consists of 16 residues. V was clipped by 3 bases and J by 3 bases, with 18 bases between them. The CDR3 protein is CSASRGADLLGNTIYF. CDR3 DNA sequence: TGCAGTGCTAGTCGGGGGGCGGACCTCCTTGGAAACACCATATATTTT.